The clone carrying this T cell receptor (beta chain) came up once. Its matching antigen is unknown. The CDR3 has 16 amino acids. CDR1 is MDHEN and CDR2 is SYDVKM in the germline V gene. Trimming stripped 4 bases from V and 2 bases from J, with 12 bases between. The data derive from a study of T cell repertoires in cytomegalovirus infection. Study as a whole: Indications of both CMV infection and matching HLA type were provided by public TCR beta signatures.

The study's findings and limits: Dominant in the ex vivo response were TCR beta clonotypes restricted by HLA-C and specific for CMV. Adding up the frequency of public TCR beta families identified people who carried CMV plus the relevant HLA.

TCRdb re-derived calls from the reads in MiXCR, one entry per CDR3 protein. The data contain some 700,000 distinct CDR3 sequences, under 40% of them singletons. The TCR was taken from a human donor in good health (CMV status not recorded). Some clones in this sample may be carry-over from other donors' samples. The rearrangement uses TRBV28 and TRBJ2-6; D gene uncertain. Sequenced material: PBMCs. The CDR3 region is CASSSPGRPGANVLTF. For the CDR3, the DNA is TGTGCCAGCAGTTCCCCCGGCAGGCCTGGGGCCAACGTCCTGACTTTC.